This paragraph covers one T cell receptor (beta chain) sequence. The PCR made use of 60 Vbeta and 13 Jbeta primers. Measured with immunoSEQ multiplex PCR; TCRdb has only the in-frame clones, and not every one. The table records 150,000 or so clones, roughly three quarters of them present only once. The data stem from a study of cytomegalovirus exposure and HLA in healthy donors. V lost 8 bases and J 1 base, leaving 13 bases between the germline ends. CDR1 and CDR2 from the germline V gene are LNHDA and SQIVND (reference sequence). The CDR3 runs 14 residues. This clonotype was obtained from a man younger than 45 in good health and CMV-seropositive. Sequenced input: PBMCs. The J gene is TRBJ2-3, the V gene TRBV19; D remains ambiguous. Here the CDR3 reads CASQWRTRTDTQYF. DNA for the CDR3: TGTGCCAGTCAATGGAGAACACGCACAGATACGCAGTATTTT.